These 18 T cell receptor beta chains were all obtained from the same sample, sequenced in a study of cytomegalovirus exposure and HLA in healthy donors. TCRdb keeps only in-frame clones here, not all; method: immunoSEQ multiplex PCR. Of 150,000 to 200,000 clones listed, roughly 96% were seen once; the top ten hold under 0.9%. Sequenced sample: PBMCs. These receptors were obtained from a woman younger than 30 in good health and CMV-seronegative.

This clone was counted once. V and J are TRBV4-1 and TRBJ2-3; maybe TRBD1 (5 bases). This CDR3 is 15 amino acids long. Germline V lookup: CDR1 MGHRA, CDR2 YSYEKL. Trimming cost V 0 bases and J 0 bases, with 7 bases left between them. Here the CDR3 DNA reads TGCGCCAGCAGCCAAGATCAGGGTAGCACAGATACGCAGTATTTT. It codes for CASSQDQGSTDTQYF.

The J gene is TRBJ2-3, the V gene TRBV18, with 9 bases identical to TRBD2. The germline gives CDR1 KGHSH, CDR2 LQKENI. The CDR3 consists of 14 residues. The junction had 8 bases not matched to a gene; V was cut back by 7 bases and J by 6 bases. Here the CDR3 DNA reads TGTGCCAGCTTTAGCGGGGGCCTCCGGGATACGCAGTATTTT. It is translated as CASFSGGLRDTQYF.

The rearrangement links TRBV7-2 to TRBJ2-1; 8 bases line up with TRBD1. There are 16 residues in the CDR3. CDR1 SGHTA and CDR2 FQGNSA come from the germline V gene. J gave up 2 bases and V 1 base, and 4 bases lay outside the gene matches. For the CDR3, the DNA is TGTGCCAGCAGCTTAGATGGGACAGGTCCCTACAATGAGCAGTTCTTC. Amino acids: CASSLDGTGPYNEQFF.

The V and J genes are TRBV7-8 and TRBJ1-1, with TRBD1 as a possible D gene (6 bases). The CDR3 is made up of 16 amino acids. The ends were cut back, 3 bases at V and 1 base at J, with 15 bases in the middle. The germline V gene has CDR1 SGHVS and CDR2 FQNEAQ. The CDR3, as DNA: TGTGCCAGCAGCTTCGACAGGCGGATGGGGAACACTGAAGCTTTCTTT. Encoded protein: CASSFDRRMGNTEAFF.

The chain joins TRBV13 to TRBJ2-7, with D maybe TRBD1 (5 bases). CDR3 length equals 18 residues. Germline V gives CDR1 PRHDT, CDR2 FYEKMQ (reference sequence). Trimming removed 5 bases from V and 1 base from J, with 24 bases in between. The CDR3 spells CASSPHPLRQHNSYEQYF. In DNA, the CDR3 is TGTGCCAGCAGCCCTCACCCCCTCCGACAGCATAATTCCTACGAGCAGTACTTC.

The rearrangement uses TRBV18 and TRBJ2-2; no definite D call. V lost 4 bases, J lost 5 bases, and 8 bases lay in between. Germline CDR1 and CDR2: KGHSH and LQKENI. This CDR3 spans 13 amino acids. The CDR3 bases are TGTGCCAGCTCACGGGCTTCAACCGGGGAGCTGTTTTTT. Its protein product is CASSRASTGELFF.

The chain couples TRBV6-6 to TRBJ2-7; D is ambiguous. V lost 2 bases, J lost 0 bases, and 14 bases lay in between. This CDR3 is 16 amino acids long. CDR1 and CDR2 from the germline V gene are MNHNY and SVGAGI (reference sequence). The CDR3 region has the DNA TGTGCCAGCAGTTACATCGTTGTCGAGAGCTCCTACGAGCAGTACTTC. Translating it yields CASSYIVVESSYEQYF.

The rearrangement uses TRBV19 and TRBJ2-5, with 7 bases lining up with TRBD1. The CDR3 has 14 residues. Germline V gives CDR1 LNHDA, CDR2 SQIVND (reference sequence). Losses at the gene ends were 4 bases for V and 5 bases for J; bases not matched to a gene: 7. CDR3 bases: TGTGCCAGTAGTACTTCGACAGGGTACGAGACCCAGTACTTC. Translating it yields CASSTSTGYETQYF.

This chain connects TRBV7-9 to TRBJ1-5; TRBD1 matches 7 bases. Germline V lookup: CDR1 SEHNR, CDR2 FQNEAQ (reference sequence). Trimming took 3 bases from V and 2 from J; bases not matched to a gene: 10. The CDR3 runs 17 residues. The CDR3 region has the DNA TGTGCCAGCAGCTTTGGACAGGCCGGGATGGGCAATCAGCCCCAGCATTTT. This sequence encodes CASSFGQAGMGNQPQHF.

The CDR3 sequence: CASSLPQGVFTEAFF. CDR3 nucleotides: TGTGCCAGCAGCTTACCGCAGGGGGTCTTCACTGAAGCTTTCTTT. The rearrangement links TRBV7-2 to TRBJ1-1, with TRBD1 identical over 7 bases. Germline V gene data show CDR1 as SGHTA and CDR2 as FQGNSA. CDR3 length: 15 residues. With 2 bases clipped from V and 4 bases from J, the junction kept 7 bases outside the gene matches.

This clone was detected once. This chain links TRBV19 with TRBJ1-6; a weak D match, TRBD1 (5 bases). The CDR3 has 13 amino acids. The germline V gene has CDR1 LNHDA and CDR2 SQIVND (reference sequence). The V and J ends lost 5 bases and 10 bases respectively, with 12 bases between them. This CDR3 reads CASSPRAGSPLHF. In nucleotides, the CDR3 is TGTGCCAGTAGTCCCAGGGCTGGCTCACCCCTCCACTTT.

The chain links TRBV4-3 to TRBJ1-2; D is possibly TRBD1 (5 bases). The CDR3 contains 12 residues. V was shortened by 6 bases and J by 8 bases, with 13 bases between the two germline ends. Germline CDR1 LGHNA, CDR2 YSLEER. The CDR3 loop reads CASSRGGEGYTF. The CDR3 region has the DNA TGCGCCAGCAGTCGGGGGGGAGAGGGCTACACCTTC.

The chain combines TRBV9 with TRBJ2-1; the match to TRBD2 covers 7 bases. Germline loops: CDR1 SGDLS, CDR2 YYNGEE. V shed 2 bases, J shed 3 bases, and the junction held 5 bases outside the gene matches. CDR3 length: 15 residues. This CDR3 reads CASSVGGFGYNEQFF. CDR3 nucleotide sequence: TGTGCCAGCAGCGTGGGAGGGTTTGGCTACAATGAGCAGTTCTTC.

This chain links TRBV7-8 with TRBJ1-1; 7 bases agree with TRBD1. CDR3 size: 14 residues. CDR1 is SGHVS and CDR2 is FQNEAQ in the germline V gene. V shed 7 bases and J 3 bases; nucleotides not matched to a gene: 8. The CDR3 DNA is TGTGCCAGCAACCCCGGACAGGTCTACACTGAAGCTTTCTTT. Translated: CASNPGQVYTEAFF.

The J gene is TRBJ1-2, the V gene TRBV7-2, with TRBD1 identical over 11 bases. After removal of 5 bases from V and 4 bases from J, the junction contained 6 bases not matched to a gene. The germline V gene encodes CDR1 SGHTA and CDR2 FQGNSA. This CDR3 comprises 15 residues. The CDR3 DNA follows: TGTGCCAGCAGCCCGGGACAGGGGGAGGGCTATGGCTACACCTTC. Protein sequence: CASSPGQGEGYGYTF.

The chain joins TRBV2 to TRBJ1-5; tentative D call: TRBD1 (5 bases). The V end was cut by 6 bases, the J end by 5 bases, with 26 bases between. Germline lookup yields CDR1 SNHLY and CDR2 FYNNEI. The CDR3 contains 18 residues. CDR3 region: CASSLDSLVGPLDQPQHF. CDR3 nucleotide sequence: TGTGCCAGCAGCCTCGACAGCCTGGTGGGTCCCTTGGATCAGCCCCAGCATTTT.

This clone was detected only once. The J gene is TRBJ2-6, the V gene TRBV6-1, with D perhaps TRBD1 (5 bases). The CDR3 spans 16 residues. The germline V gene encodes CDR1 MNHNS and CDR2 SASEGT. V was clipped by 0 bases and J by 0 bases, with 6 bases between them. CDR3 protein: CASSEAQGSGANVLTF. In DNA form, the CDR3 reads TGTGCCAGCAGTGAAGCGCAGGGCTCTGGGGCCAACGTCCTGACTTTC.

The chain joins TRBV18 to TRBJ1-6; the D is unclear. CDR1 KGHSH and CDR2 LQKENI come from the germline V gene. The V end lost 3 bases, the J end lost 8 bases, and 8 bases lay between the germline ends. The CDR3 is made up of 13 amino acids. The CDR3 DNA follows: TGTGCCAGCTCACCGGGCCTTTATTCACCCCTCCACTTT. It codes for CASSPGLYSPLHF.